Below, 19 T cell receptor beta chains from the same sample are listed, as sequenced in a study of human T cells and chemical hapten exposure. Time point reported: pre-sensitization, week 0. The treatment here: therapeutic diphenylcyclopropenone sensitization with weekly scalp DPC. TCRdb reanalysed the RACE reads using MiXCR and keeps one entry per CDR3 protein. The data show about 120,000 distinct CDR3 sequences, approximately 15% seen once. Sequenced material: whole blood, taken in connection with sensitization to the hapten diphenylcyclopropenone (DPC). The receptor source for this set is a woman aged 18-29 years with alopecia areata. Some clones in this sample may be carry-over from other donors' samples.

This rearrangement joins TRBV29-1 to TRBJ1-2; perhaps TRBD1 as D (6 bases). The CDR3 has 12 residues. Trimming left V 7 bases short and J 7 bases short, with 16 bases between. Germline assignment: CDR1 SQVTM and CDR2 ANQGSEA. CDR3 amino acids: CSGTTGFGGYTF. In nucleotides, the CDR3 is TGCAGCGGAACTACAGGGTTCGGTGGCTACACCTTC.

This clonotype was observed a few times. The chain couples TRBV5-1 to TRBJ2-3, with 14 nucleotides matching TRBD2. CDR3 length equals 16 residues. Germline lookup yields CDR1 SGHRS and CDR2 YFSETQ. V lost 0 bases, J lost 6 bases, and 3 bases stayed unmatched. As DNA, the CDR3 is TGCGCCAGCAGCTTGGGGACTAGCGGGGGGCAGGATACGCAGTATTTT. This codes for CASSLGTSGGQDTQYF.

This clonotype was seen more than once but under ten times. This chain joins TRBV5-1 and TRBJ1-1; D remains unclear. V lost 3 bases and J 3 bases, leaving 9 bases between the germline ends. The CDR3 covers 13 residues. Germline CDR1 reads SGHRS; CDR2 reads YFSETQ. The CDR3 reads CASSWALDTEAFF. CDR3 sequence (DNA): TGCGCCAGCAGCTGGGCGCTTGACACTGAAGCTTTCTTT.

This clonotype occurred many times. The chain joins TRBV4-3 to TRBJ2-3, with TRBD2 matching over 7 bases. V was pared by 0 bases and J by 1 base, with 10 bases of the junction left unmatched. Germline V gene sequence: CDR1 LGHNA, CDR2 YSLEER. This CDR3 has 18 residues. As DNA, the CDR3 is TGCGCCAGCAGCCAAGACCCCACCGCAGGGAGGGGCACAGATACGCAGTATTTT. It encodes CASSQDPTAGRGTDTQYF.

The rearrangement links TRBV6-2 or TRBV6-3 to TRBJ2-5; weak D call: TRBD2 (6 bases). Trimming stripped 6 bases from V and 0 bases from J, with 14 bases between. The V gene's germline CDR1 is MNHEY and CDR2 SVGEGT. The CDR3 is made up of 15 amino acids. This CDR3 is CASRPGLMYQETQYF. CDR3 DNA: TGTGCCAGCAGGCCGGGACTTATGTACCAAGAGACCCAGTACTTC.

The chain joins TRBV29-1 to TRBJ1-2; possibly TRBD1 for D (6 bases). CDR1 and CDR2 from the germline V gene are SQVTM and ANQGSEA. This CDR3 region has 15 residues. The V end was cut by 1 base, the J end by 1 base, with 13 bases between. The CDR3 DNA is TGCAGCGTTGAAGGGACAGCAAGCAGTAACTATGGCTACACCTTC. Amino acids: CSVEGTASSNYGYTF.

A few counts support this clonotype. This chain joins TRBV11-3 and TRBJ2-3; no reliable D call. The CDR3 spans 13 residues. The germline CDR1 and CDR2 sequences are SGHNT and YENEEA. Trimming removed 6 bases from V and 4 bases from J, with 11 bases in between. The CDR3 nucleotides are TGTGCCAGCAGTCGCAACTGGGCAGATACGCAGTATTTT. This codes for CASSRNWADTQYF.

The chain links TRBV6-5 to TRBJ1-6, with unresolved D. The CDR3 sequence is 21 residues long. CDR1 and CDR2 from the germline V gene are MNHEY and SVGAGI. The V gene lost 4 bases and the J gene lost 0 bases, with 25 bases spanning the gap. CDR3 amino acids: CASSSTPPRANRNSYNSPLHF. CDR3 coding DNA: TGTGCCAGCAGTTCTACTCCCCCGAGGGCGAACCGAAACTCCTATAATTCACCCCTCCACTTT.

There are many counts of this clonotype. The CDR3 protein is CASSQEGRGYNSPLHF. Written as DNA, the CDR3 is TGTGCCAGCAGCCAAGAAGGTCGGGGCTATAATTCACCCCTCCACTTT. The gene calls are TRBV14 and TRBJ1-6; no clear D. V was trimmed by 0 bases and J by 3 bases, leaving 9 bases between them. The CDR3 runs to 16 residues. CDR1 and CDR2 (germline): SGHDN, FVKESK.

The CDR3 sequence: CASSLGVTYNSPLHF. CDR3 coding DNA: TGTGCCAGCAGCTTGGGCGTGACCTATAATTCACCCCTCCACTTT. The rearrangement uses TRBV7-2 and TRBJ1-6; D is unresolved. The CDR3 is 15 amino acids. Trimming shortened V by 3 bases and J by 2 bases, and 8 bases separated the two germline ends. Germline V gene lookup returns CDR1 SGHTA and CDR2 FQGNSA.

There are many counts of this clonotype. The V gene is TRBV6-1, the J gene TRBJ2-4; D is perhaps TRBD1 or TRBD2 (5 bases each). V dropped 2 bases and J dropped 5 bases, with 19 bases sitting between them. The CDR3 length is 17 residues. Germline CDR1 and CDR2: MNHNS and SASEGT. Here the CDR3 reads CASSERLASGPQNIQYF. The CDR3 DNA sequence: TGTGCCAGCAGTGAAAGGCTGGCCTCGGGACCCCAAAACATTCAGTACTTC.

The chain combines TRBV28 with TRBJ1-2; no firm D call. The V end lost 2 bases, the J end lost 3 bases, and 7 bases lay between the germline ends. The germline V gene has CDR1 MDHEN and CDR2 SYDVKM. CDR3 length: 13 residues. CDR3 nucleotides: TGTGCCAGCAGTTTAGGGCACCACTATGGCTACACCTTC. Protein product: CASSLGHHYGYTF.

The chain couples TRBV19 to TRBJ2-1; the D gene could be TRBD1 or TRBD2 (6 bases each). V lost 2 bases and J lost 7, with 15 bases in between. CDR3 length: 15 residues. The germline V gene encodes CDR1 LNHDA and CDR2 SQIVND (reference sequence). As DNA, the CDR3 is TGTGCCAGTAGTATATCCGGGGGCCCTCAAAATGAGCAGTTCTTC. Residues: CASSISGGPQNEQFF. Using reference TRBV19 and TRBJ2-1 for the parts outside the CDR3, the full variable domain is DGGITQSPKYLFRKEGQNVTLSCEQNLNHDAMYWYRQDPGQGLRLIYYSQIVNDFQKGDIAEGYSVSREKKESFPLTVTSAQKNPTAFYLCASSISGGPQNEQFFGPGTRLTVL.

There are many counts of this clonotype. The genes are TRBV7-9 and TRBJ1-1; D is unresolved. The V gene's germline CDR1 is SEHNR and CDR2 FQNEAQ (reference sequence). The CDR3 spans 12 residues. Trimming pared 5 bases from V and 7 bases from J, leaving 11 bases between. CDR3 sequence: CASSKKGGEAFF. The DNA for the CDR3 is TGTGCCAGCAGCAAAAAGGGAGGTGAAGCTTTCTTT.

At least ten counts were recorded for this clonotype. The J gene is TRBJ2-7, the V gene TRBV7-2; TRBD2 matches at 13 bases. This CDR3 comprises 18 residues. Germline loops: CDR1 SGHTA, CDR2 FQGNSA. V was clipped by 4 bases and J by 2 bases; unmatched bases: 11. CDR3 DNA: TGTGCCAGCAGCTCCCCTCCGGGGACTAGCGGGGTTCCCTACGAGCAGTACTTC. Translating gives CASSSPPGTSGVPYEQYF.

The chain is built from TRBV5-5 and TRBJ2-1; TRBD2 might be the D (6 bases). V dropped 5 bases and J dropped 1 base, with 10 bases sitting between them. The CDR3 spans 14 residues. The V gene's germline CDR1 is SGHKS and CDR2 YYEKEE (reference sequence). In nucleotides, the CDR3 is TGTGCCAGCAGTTCCCGGGGGTCCTACAATGAGCAGTTCTTC. It codes for CASSSRGSYNEQFF.

The chain is built from TRBV5-1 and TRBJ2-7; the match to TRBD1 covers 10 bases. Germline loops: CDR1 SGHRS, CDR2 YFSETQ. V lost 7 bases and J lost 1; bases outside the gene matches: 11. This CDR3 is built from 16 residues. CDR3 protein: CASSSRQGAFSYEQYF. For the CDR3, the DNA is TGCGCCAGCTCATCAAGACAGGGGGCCTTTTCCTACGAGCAGTACTTC.

This clonotype was observed a few times. This chain joins TRBV30 and TRBJ2-7; weak D call: TRBD2 (5 bases). This CDR3 is built from 14 residues. V shed 1 base and J shed 4 bases, with 14 bases lying between them. Germline lookup yields CDR1 GTSNPN and CDR2 SVGIG (reference sequence). Here the CDR3 reads CAWSGQPGRYEQYF. CDR3 sequence (DNA): TGTGCCTGGAGTGGGCAACCGGGAAGGTACGAGCAGTACTTC.

The V gene is TRBV20-1, the J gene TRBJ1-3; TRBD1 matches at 10 bases. V shed 3 bases, J shed 0 bases, and the junction held 5 bases outside the gene matches. The CDR3 is 16 amino acids. Germline loops: CDR1 DFQATT, CDR2 SNEGSKA (reference sequence). Here the CDR3 DNA reads TGCAGTGCTAGTAGAAGGACAGGGGGCTCTGGAAACACCATATATTTT. It is translated as CSASRRTGGSGNTIYF.